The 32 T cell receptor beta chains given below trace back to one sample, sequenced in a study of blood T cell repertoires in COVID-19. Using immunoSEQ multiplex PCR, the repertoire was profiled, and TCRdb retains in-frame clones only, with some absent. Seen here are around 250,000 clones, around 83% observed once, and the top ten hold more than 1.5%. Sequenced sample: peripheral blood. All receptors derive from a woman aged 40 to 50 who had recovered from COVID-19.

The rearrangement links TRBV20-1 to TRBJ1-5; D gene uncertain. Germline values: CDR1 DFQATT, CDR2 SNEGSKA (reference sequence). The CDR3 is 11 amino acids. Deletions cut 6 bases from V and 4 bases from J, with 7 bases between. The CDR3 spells CSAEGNQPQHF. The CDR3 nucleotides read TGCAGTGCAGAGGGAAATCAGCCCCAGCATTTT.

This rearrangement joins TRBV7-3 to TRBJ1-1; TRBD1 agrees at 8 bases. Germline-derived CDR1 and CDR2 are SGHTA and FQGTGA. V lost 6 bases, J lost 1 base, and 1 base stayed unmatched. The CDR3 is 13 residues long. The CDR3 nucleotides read TGTGCCAGCAGGGGACAGGAGAACACTGAAGCTTTCTTT. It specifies CASRGQENTEAFF.

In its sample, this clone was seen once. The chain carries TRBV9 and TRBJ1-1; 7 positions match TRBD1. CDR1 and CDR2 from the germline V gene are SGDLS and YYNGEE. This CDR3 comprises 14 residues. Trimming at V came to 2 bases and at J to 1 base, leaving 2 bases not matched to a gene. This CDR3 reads CASSVQGENTEAFF. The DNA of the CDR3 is TGTGCCAGCAGCGTCCAGGGGGAGAACACTGAAGCTTTCTTT.

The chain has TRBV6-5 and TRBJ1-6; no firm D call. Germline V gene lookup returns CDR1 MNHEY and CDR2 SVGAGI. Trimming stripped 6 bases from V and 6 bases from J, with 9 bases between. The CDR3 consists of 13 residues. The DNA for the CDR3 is TGTGCCAGCAGGAGAACGGGTAATTCACCCCTCCACTTT. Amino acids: CASRRTGNSPLHF.

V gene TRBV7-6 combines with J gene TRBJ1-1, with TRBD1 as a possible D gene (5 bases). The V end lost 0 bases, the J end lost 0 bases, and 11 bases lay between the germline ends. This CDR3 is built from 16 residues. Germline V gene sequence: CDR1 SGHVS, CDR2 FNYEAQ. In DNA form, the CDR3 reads TGTGCCAGCAGCTTAGCGCCCGGGGGGATGAACACTGAAGCTTTCTTT. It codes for CASSLAPGGMNTEAFF.

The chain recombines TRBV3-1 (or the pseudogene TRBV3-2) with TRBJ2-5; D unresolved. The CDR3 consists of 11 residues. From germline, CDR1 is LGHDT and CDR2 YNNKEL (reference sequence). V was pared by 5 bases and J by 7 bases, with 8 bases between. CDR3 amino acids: CASSEIWTQYF. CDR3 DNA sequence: TGTGCCAGCAGCGAGATATGGACCCAGTACTTC.

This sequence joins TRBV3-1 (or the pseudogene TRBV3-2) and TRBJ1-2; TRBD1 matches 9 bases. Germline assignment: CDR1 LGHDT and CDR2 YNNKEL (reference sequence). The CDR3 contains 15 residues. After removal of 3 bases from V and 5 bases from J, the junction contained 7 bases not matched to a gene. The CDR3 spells CASSQPGQGGYGYTF. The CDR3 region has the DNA TGTGCCAGCAGCCAGCCGGGACAGGGAGGGTATGGCTACACCTTC.

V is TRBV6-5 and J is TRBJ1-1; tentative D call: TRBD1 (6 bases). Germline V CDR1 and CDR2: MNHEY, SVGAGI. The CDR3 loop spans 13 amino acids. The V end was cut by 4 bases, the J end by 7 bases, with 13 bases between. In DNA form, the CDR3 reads TGTGCCAGCAGTTTTGGGGACACCTTTGAAGCTTTCTTT. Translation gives CASSFGDTFEAFF.

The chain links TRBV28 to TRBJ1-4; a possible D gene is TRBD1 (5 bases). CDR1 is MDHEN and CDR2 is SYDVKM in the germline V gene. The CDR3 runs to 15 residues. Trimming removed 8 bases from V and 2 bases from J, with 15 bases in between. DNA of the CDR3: TGTGCCAGCGGGAAAGGAGGGGACACTAATGAAAAACTGTTTTTT. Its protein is CASGKGGDTNEKLFF.

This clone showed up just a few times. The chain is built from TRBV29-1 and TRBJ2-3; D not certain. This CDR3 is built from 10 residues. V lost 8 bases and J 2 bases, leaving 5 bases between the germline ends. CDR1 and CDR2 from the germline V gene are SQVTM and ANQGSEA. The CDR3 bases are TGCAGCACTGACACAGATACGCAGTATTTT. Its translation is CSTDTDTQYF.

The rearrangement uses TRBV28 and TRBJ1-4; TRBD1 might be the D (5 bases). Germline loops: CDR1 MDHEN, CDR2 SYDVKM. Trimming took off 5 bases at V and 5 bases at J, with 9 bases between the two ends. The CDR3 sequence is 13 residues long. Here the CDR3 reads CASSRGLNEKLFF. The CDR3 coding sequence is TGTGCCAGCAGTAGGGGCCTAAATGAAAAACTGTTTTTT.

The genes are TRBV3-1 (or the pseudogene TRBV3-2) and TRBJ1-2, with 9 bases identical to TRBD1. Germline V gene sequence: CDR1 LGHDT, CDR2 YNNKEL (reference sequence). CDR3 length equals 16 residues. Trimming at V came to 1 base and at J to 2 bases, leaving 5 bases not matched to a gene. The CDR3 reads CASSQGVGTGNYGYTF. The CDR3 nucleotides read TGTGCCAGCAGCCAAGGAGTGGGGACAGGGAACTATGGCTACACCTTC.

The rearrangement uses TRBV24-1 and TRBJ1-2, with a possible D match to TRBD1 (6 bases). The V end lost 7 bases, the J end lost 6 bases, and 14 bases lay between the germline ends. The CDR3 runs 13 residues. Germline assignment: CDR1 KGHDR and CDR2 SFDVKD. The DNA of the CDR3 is TGTGCCACCAGGGATACAGGGAAAGATGGCTACACCTTC. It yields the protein CATRDTGKDGYTF.

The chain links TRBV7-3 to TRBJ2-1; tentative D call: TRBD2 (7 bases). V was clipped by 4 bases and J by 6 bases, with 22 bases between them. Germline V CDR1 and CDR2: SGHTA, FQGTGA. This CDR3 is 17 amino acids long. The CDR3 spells CASSSAPRGAHSNEQFF. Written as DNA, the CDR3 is TGTGCCAGCAGCTCGGCTCCCCGGGGGGCGCACTCCAATGAGCAGTTCTTC.

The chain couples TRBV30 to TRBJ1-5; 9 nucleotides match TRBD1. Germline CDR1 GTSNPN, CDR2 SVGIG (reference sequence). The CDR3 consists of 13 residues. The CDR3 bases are TGTGGTATGACAGGGGGGAGCAATCAGCCCCAGCATTTT. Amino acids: CGMTGGSNQPQHF.

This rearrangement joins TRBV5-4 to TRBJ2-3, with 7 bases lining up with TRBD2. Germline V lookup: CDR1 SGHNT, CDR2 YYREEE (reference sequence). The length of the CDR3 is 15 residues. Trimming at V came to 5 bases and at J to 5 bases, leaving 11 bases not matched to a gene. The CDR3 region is CASSGGEIPLDTQYF. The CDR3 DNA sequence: TGTGCCAGCAGTGGGGGGGAAATCCCTTTAGATACGCAGTATTTT.

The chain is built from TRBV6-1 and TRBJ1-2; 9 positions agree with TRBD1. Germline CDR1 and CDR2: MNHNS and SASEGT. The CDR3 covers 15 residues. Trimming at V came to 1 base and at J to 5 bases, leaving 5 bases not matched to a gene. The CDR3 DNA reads TGTGCCAGCAGTGAAGAACCGACAGGGGGGTATGGCTACACCTTC. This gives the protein CASSEEPTGGYGYTF.

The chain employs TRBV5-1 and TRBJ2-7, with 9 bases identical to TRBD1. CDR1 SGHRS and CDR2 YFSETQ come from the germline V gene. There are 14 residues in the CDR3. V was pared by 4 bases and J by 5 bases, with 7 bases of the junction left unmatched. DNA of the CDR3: TGCGCCAGCAGCCCCTTGGGACAGGGAGACGAGCAGTACTTC. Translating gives CASSPLGQGDEQYF.

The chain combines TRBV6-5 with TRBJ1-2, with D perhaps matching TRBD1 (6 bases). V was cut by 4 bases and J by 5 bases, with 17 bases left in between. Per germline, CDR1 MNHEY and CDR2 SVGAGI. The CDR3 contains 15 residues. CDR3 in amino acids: CASSSDIQGLYGYTF. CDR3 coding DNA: TGTGCCAGCAGTTCCGACATCCAGGGGCTTTATGGCTACACCTTC.

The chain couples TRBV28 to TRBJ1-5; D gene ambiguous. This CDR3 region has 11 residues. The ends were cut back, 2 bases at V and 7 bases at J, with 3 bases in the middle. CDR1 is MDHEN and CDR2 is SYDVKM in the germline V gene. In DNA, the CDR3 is TGTGCCAGCAGTTTACGGCAGCCCCAGCATTTT. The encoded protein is CASSLRQPQHF.

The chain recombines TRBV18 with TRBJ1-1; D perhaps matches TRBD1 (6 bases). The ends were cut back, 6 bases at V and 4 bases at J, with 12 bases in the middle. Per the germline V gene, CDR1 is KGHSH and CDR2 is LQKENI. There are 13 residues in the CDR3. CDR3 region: CASSPQGRTEAFF. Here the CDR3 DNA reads TGTGCCAGCTCCCCCCAGGGGCGCACTGAAGCTTTCTTT. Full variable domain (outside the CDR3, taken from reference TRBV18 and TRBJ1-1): NAGVMQNPRHLVRRRGQEARLRCSPMKGHSHVYWYRQLPEEGLKFMVYLQKENIIDESGMPKERFSAEFPKEGPSILRIQQVVRGDSAAYFCASSPQGRTEAFFGQGTRLTVV.

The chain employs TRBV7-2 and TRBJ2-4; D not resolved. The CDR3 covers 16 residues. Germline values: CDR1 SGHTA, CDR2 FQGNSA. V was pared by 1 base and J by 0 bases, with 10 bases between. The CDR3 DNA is TGTGCCAGCAGCTTAGGAGCTCTCCTAGCCAAAAACATTCAGTACTTC. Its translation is CASSLGALLAKNIQYF.

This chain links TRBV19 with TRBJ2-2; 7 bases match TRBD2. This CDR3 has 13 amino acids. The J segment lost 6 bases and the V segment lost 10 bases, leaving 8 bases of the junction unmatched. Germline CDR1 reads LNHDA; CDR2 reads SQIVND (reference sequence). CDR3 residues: CAIAGGGPGELFF. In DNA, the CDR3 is TGTGCCATTGCTGGGGGGGGTCCCGGGGAGCTGTTTTTT.

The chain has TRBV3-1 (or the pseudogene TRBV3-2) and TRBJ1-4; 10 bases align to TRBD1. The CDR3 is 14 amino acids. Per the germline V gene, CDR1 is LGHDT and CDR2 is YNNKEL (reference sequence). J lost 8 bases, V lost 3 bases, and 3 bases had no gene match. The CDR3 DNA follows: TGTGCCAGCAGCCACGGGACAGGGGAAGAAAAACTGTTTTTT. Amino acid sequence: CASSHGTGEEKLFF.

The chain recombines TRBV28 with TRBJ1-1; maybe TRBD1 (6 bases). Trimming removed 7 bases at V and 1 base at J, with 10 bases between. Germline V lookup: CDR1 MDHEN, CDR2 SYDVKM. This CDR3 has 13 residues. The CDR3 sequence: CASKGRGNTEAFF. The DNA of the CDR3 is TGTGCCAGCAAGGGCAGGGGGAACACTGAAGCTTTCTTT.

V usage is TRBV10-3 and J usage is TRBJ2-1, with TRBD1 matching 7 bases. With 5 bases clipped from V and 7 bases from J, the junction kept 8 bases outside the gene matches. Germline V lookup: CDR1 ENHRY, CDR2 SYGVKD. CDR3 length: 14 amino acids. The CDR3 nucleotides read TGTGCCATCAGTAATTCGGACAGGTGGAATGAGCAGTTCTTC. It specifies CAISNSDRWNEQFF.

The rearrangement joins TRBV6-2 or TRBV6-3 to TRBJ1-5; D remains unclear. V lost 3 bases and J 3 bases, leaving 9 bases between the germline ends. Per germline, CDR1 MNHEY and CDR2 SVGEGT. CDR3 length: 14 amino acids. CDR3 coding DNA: TGTGCCAGCAGTTATTGGGCGCTCAATCAGCCCCAGCATTTT. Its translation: CASSYWALNQPQHF.

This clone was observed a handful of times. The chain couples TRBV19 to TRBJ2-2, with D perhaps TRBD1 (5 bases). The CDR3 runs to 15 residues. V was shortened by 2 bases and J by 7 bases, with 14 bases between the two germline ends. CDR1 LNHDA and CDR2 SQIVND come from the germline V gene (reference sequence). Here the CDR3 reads CASSIKGIIIGELFF. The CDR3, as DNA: TGTGCCAGTAGTATAAAGGGGATCATCATCGGGGAGCTGTTTTTT.

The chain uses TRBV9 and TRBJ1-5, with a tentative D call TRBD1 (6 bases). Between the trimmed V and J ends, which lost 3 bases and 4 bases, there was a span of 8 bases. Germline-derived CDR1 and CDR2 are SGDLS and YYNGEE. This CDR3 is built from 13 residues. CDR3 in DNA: TGTGCCAGCAGCGGGACAGCTAATCAGCCCCAGCATTTT. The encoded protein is CASSGTANQPQHF.

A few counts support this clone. This CDR3 is CAISGQVSGANVLTF. As DNA, the CDR3 is TGTGCCATCAGTGGACAGGTCTCTGGGGCCAACGTCCTGACTTTC. The chain is built from TRBV10-3 and TRBJ2-6; D might be TRBD1 (6 bases). The CDR3 runs to 15 residues. The germline V gene encodes CDR1 ENHRY and CDR2 SYGVKD. V was shortened by 4 bases and J by 0 bases, with 7 bases between the two germline ends.

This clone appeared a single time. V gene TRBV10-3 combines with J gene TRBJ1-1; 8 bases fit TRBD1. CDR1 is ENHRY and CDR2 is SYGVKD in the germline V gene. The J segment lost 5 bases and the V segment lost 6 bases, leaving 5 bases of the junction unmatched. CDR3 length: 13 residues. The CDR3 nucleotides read TGTGCCATCAGACAGGGGGAGGGGACTGAAGCTTTCTTT. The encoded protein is CAIRQGEGTEAFF.

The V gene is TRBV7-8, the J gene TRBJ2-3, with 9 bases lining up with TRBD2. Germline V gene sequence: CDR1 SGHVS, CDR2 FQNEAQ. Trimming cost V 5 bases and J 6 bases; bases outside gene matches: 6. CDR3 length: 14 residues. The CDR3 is CASSQLAGPDTQYF. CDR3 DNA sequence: TGTGCCAGCAGCCAACTAGCGGGCCCGGATACGCAGTATTTT.